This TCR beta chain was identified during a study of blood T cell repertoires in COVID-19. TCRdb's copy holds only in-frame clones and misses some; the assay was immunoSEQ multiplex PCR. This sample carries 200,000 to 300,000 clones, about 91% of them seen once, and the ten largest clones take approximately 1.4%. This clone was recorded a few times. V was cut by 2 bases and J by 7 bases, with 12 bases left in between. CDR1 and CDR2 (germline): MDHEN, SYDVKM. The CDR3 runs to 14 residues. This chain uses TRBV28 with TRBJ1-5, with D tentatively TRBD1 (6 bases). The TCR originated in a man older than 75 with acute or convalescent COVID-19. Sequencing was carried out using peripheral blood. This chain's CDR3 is CASSLGGRHQPQHF. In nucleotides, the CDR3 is TGTGCCAGCAGTTTAGGGGGCCGGCACCAGCCCCAGCATTTT.